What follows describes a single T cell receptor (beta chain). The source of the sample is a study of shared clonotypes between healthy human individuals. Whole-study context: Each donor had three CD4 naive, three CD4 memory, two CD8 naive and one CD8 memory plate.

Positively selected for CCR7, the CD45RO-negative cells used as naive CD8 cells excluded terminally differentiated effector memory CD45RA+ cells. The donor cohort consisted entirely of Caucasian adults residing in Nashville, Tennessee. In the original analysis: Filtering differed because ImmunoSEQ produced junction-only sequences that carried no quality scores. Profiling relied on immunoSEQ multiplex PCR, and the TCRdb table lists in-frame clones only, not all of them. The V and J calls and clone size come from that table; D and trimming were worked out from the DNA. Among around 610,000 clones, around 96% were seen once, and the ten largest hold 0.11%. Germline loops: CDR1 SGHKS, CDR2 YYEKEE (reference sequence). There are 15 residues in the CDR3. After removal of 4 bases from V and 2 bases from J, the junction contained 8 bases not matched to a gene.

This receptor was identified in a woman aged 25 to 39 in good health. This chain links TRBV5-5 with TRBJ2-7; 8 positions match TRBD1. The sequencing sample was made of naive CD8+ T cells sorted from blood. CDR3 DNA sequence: TGTGCCAGCAGCCATGGACAGGGTACTACCTACGAGCAGTACTTC. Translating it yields CASSHGQGTTYEQYF.